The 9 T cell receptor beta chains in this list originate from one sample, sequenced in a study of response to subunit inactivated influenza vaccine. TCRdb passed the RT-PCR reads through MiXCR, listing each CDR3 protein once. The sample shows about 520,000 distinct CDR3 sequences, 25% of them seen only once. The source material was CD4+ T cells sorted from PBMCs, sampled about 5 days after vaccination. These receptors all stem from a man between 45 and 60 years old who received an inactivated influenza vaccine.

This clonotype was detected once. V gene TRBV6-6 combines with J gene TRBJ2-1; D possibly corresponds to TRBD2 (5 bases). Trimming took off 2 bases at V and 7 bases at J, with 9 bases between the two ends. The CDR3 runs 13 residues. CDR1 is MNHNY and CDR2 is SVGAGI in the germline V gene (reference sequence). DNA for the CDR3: TGTGCCAGCAGTTACGGCGGGTTTAATGAGCAGTTCTTC. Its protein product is CASSYGGFNEQFF.

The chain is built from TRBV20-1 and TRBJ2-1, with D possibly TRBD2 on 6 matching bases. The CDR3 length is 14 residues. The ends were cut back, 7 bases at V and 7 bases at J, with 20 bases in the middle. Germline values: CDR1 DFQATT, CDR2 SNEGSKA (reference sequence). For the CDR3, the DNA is TGCAGTGGTCGAGGAGGGGACTCCTTAAATGAGCAGTTCTTC. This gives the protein CSGRGGDSLNEQFF.

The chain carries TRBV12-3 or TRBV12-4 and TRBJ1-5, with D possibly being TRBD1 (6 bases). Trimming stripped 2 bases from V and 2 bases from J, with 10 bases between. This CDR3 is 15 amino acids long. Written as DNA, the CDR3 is TGTGCCAGCAGTTTACAGGGGAGCGGCAATCAGCCCCAGCATTTT. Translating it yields CASSLQGSGNQPQHF.

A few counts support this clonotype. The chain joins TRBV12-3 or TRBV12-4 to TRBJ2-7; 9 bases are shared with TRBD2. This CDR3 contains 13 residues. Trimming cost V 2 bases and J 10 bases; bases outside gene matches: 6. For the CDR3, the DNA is TGTGCCAGCAGTTTATGGGCTAGCGGGGACCAGTACTTC. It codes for CASSLWASGDQYF.

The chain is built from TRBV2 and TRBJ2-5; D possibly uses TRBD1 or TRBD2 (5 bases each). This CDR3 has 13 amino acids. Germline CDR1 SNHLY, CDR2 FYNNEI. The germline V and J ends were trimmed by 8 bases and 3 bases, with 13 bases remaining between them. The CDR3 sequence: CASARVREETQYF. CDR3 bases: TGTGCCAGCGCGAGGGTCAGGGAAGAGACCCAGTACTTC.

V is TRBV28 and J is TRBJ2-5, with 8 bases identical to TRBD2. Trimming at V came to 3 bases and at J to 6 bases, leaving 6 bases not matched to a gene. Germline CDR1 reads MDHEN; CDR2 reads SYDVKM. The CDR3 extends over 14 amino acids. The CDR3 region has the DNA TGTGCCAGCAGTTTGAGCGGGAGTCGAAAGACCCAGTACTTC. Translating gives CASSLSGSRKTQYF.

CDR3 sequence (DNA): TGTGCCAGCAGCCCCCAGGCGGGAAGATACGAGCAGTACTTC. Translated, it gives CASSPQAGRYEQYF. The chain joins TRBV6-1 to TRBJ2-7, with D maybe TRBD2 (6 bases). Between the trimmed V and J ends, which lost 6 bases and 4 bases, there was a span of 16 bases. The germline gives CDR1 MNHNS, CDR2 SASEGT. The CDR3 has 14 residues.

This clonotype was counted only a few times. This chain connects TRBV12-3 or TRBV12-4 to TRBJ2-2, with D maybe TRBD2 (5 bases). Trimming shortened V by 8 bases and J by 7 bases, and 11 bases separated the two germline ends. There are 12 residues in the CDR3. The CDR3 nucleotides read TGTGCCAGCGGGAGTCGGATCGGGGAGCTGTTTTTT. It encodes CASGSRIGELFF.

CDR3 amino acids: CASSLRGALEQFF. The CDR3 DNA is TGTGCCAGCAGTTTACGGGGGGCCCTTGAGCAGTTCTTC. The chain joins TRBV12-3 or TRBV12-4 to TRBJ2-1; perhaps TRBD2 as D (7 bases). With 2 bases removed from V and 9 bases from J, the gap between germline ends came to 11 bases. This CDR3 is built from 13 residues.